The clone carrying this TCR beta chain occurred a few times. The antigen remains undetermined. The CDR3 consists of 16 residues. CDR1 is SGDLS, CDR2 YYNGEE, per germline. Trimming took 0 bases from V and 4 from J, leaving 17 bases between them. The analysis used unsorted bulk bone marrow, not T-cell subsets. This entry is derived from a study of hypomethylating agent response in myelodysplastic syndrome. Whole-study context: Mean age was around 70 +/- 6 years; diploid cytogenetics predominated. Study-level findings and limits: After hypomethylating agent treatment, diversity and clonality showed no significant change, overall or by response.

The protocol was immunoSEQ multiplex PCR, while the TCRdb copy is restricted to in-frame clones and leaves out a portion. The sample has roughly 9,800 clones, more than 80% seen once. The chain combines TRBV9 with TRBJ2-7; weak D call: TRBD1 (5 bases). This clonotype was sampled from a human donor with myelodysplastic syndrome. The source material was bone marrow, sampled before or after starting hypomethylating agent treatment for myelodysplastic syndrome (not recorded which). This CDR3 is CASSVGGQSEKYEQYF. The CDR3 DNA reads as TGTGCCAGCAGCGTAGGGGGCCAGTCGGAAAAATACGAGCAGTACTTC.